The 9 T cell receptor beta chains below were found in one sample sequenced in a study of OX40 agonist ivuxolimab in advanced cancers. The assay was immunoSEQ multiplex PCR, and TCRdb's table has in-frame clones only and misses some. The sample lists more than 65,000 clones, 85% to 95% occurring once. The material was CD4+ or CD8+ T cells sorted from blood, obtained in a trial of the OX40 agonist ivuxolimab. The receptors shown here come from an adult with an advanced solid tumor such as melanoma, head and neck, liver or kidney cancer.

The chain uses TRBV7-3 and TRBJ2-3; no firm D call. Germline V gene data show CDR1 as SGHTA and CDR2 as FQGTGA. The CDR3 runs 13 residues. V was shortened by 9 bases and J by 4 bases, with 14 bases between the two germline ends. CDR3 in DNA: TGTGCCAGTTCCTCACGGAGCGCAGATACGCAGTATTTT. Translating gives CASSSRSADTQYF.

The V and J genes are TRBV11-3 and TRBJ2-7; D perhaps matches TRBD1 (6 bases). V shed 4 bases and J shed 2 bases, with 15 bases lying between them. CDR1 and CDR2 (germline): SGHNT, YENEEA. CDR3 length equals 15 residues. DNA for the CDR3: TGTGCCAGCAGCTCCCGGATGGACAGCCCCTACGAGCAGTACTTC. Translated, it gives CASSSRMDSPYEQYF.

This rearrangement joins TRBV7-8 to TRBJ1-4, with TRBD1 matching over 8 bases. V lost 5 bases to trimming and J lost 2 bases; unmatched junction nucleotides: 16. This CDR3 region has 19 residues. CDR1 SGHVS and CDR2 FQNEAQ come from the germline V gene. The CDR3 bases are TGTGCCAGCAGCCCCACCCTTCCCTTCTACAGGGGGACTAATGAAAAACTGTTTTTT. It translates to CASSPTLPFYRGTNEKLFF.

The J gene is TRBJ2-1, the V gene TRBV27, with 7 positions matching TRBD2. This CDR3 comprises 16 residues. Germline assignment: CDR1 MNHEY and CDR2 SMNVEV (reference sequence). V lost 5 bases to trimming and J lost 0 bases; unmatched junction nucleotides: 7. The CDR3 loop is CASSTSSGSSYNEQFF. DNA for the CDR3: TGTGCCAGCAGTACCTCTAGCGGATCCTCCTACAATGAGCAGTTCTTC.

The chain couples TRBV6-4 to TRBJ1-5, with unresolved D. Germline CDR1 is MRHNA and CDR2 is SNTAGT. Trimming shortened V by 6 bases and J by 0 bases, and 12 bases separated the two germline ends. The CDR3 contains 15 residues. The CDR3 protein is CASSVRENSNQPQHF. As DNA, the CDR3 is TGTGCCAGCAGCGTCAGAGAGAATAGCAATCAGCCCCAGCATTTT.

The V gene is TRBV5-1, the J gene TRBJ1-2, with 9 bases matching TRBD1. This CDR3 has 14 residues. Unmatched junction bases numbered 3, after V lost 0 bases and J lost 6 bases. The germline CDR1 and CDR2 sequences are SGHRS and YFSETQ. The CDR3 is CASSLVRTGDGYTF. The CDR3 DNA is TGCGCCAGCAGCTTGGTCCGGACAGGGGATGGCTACACCTTC.

V gene TRBV5-4 combines with J gene TRBJ1-6, with a possible D match to TRBD1 (5 bases). Trimming took off 0 bases at V and 8 bases at J, with 9 bases between the two ends. Germline CDR1 is SGHNT and CDR2 is YYREEE (reference sequence). This CDR3 contains 14 residues. The DNA of the CDR3 is TGTGCCAGCAGCTTGGGGGTAGGGGATTCACCCCTCCACTTT. Translating it yields CASSLGVGDSPLHF.

The J gene is TRBJ1-1, the V gene TRBV5-3; maybe TRBD1 (5 bases). TRBV5-3 is identified as an open reading frame with a role that is uncertain. The CDR3 sequence is 14 residues long. The V end was cut by 0 bases, the J end by 0 bases, with 6 bases between. CDR3 DNA sequence: TGTGCCAGAAGCTTGGAGGGGATGAACACTGAAGCTTTCTTT. It encodes CARSLEGMNTEAFF.

The chain is built from TRBV10-2 and TRBJ1-1; no firm D call. CDR3 length: 13 residues. Trimming removed 7 bases from V and 0 bases from J, with 9 bases in between. Germline V gene data show CDR1 as WSHSY and CDR2 as SAAADI. The CDR3 sequence: CASTRALNTEAFF. As DNA, the CDR3 is TGCGCCAGCACCCGAGCGCTGAACACTGAAGCTTTCTTT.